This T cell receptor beta chain was obtained from a study of early T cells in non-severe SARS-CoV-2 infection. This clonotype showed up just a few times. Between the trimmed V and J ends, which lost 3 bases and 7 bases, there was a span of 17 bases. The CDR3 runs 16 residues. Germline V gene data show CDR1 as KGHDR and CDR2 as SFDVKD. Researchers tagged individual cDNA molecules with unique molecular identifiers. TCRdb passed the 5' RACE reads through MiXCR, listing each CDR3 protein once. In the table there are tens of thousands of distinct CDR3 sequences, around 15% of which are singletons. This sequence joins TRBV24-1 and TRBJ2-2; D might be TRBD1 (6 bases). The specimen sequenced was whole blood. The sequence derives from an adult who was a healthcare worker with PCR-confirmed SARS-CoV-2 infection or an uninfected control (not recorded which). The CDR3 protein is CATSDGQGNIGGELFF. The CDR3 region has the DNA TGTGCCACCAGTGATGGGCAGGGGAACATTGGCGGGGAGCTGTTTTTT.